A selection of T cell receptor beta chains follows, all from one sample in a study of T cell changes during pregnancy in multiple sclerosis. This table comes from immunoSEQ multiplex PCR, and its TCRdb copy is limited to in-frame clones, with some not included. The sample has 36,000 or so clones, roughly 90% seen once. Sequenced here: CD8+ T cells from peripheral blood mononuclear cells, sampled in the third trimester of pregnancy. The receptors originated from a female donor with multiple sclerosis, enrolled in a pregnancy study. CDR3s include the opening cysteine and the closing phenylalanine or tryptophan. D genes are given only for firm matches. Only part of the rows carry a size: once, few, many, or a class if the clone is expanded.

>TRBV30|NA|TRBJ2-7|TRBD1|13
CACETGLPYEQYF
TGTGCCTGCGAGACAGGGTTGCCCTACGAGCAGTACTTC
>TRBV11-3|NA|TRBJ1-1|NA|16
CASSSRVGGKPTEAFF
TGTGCCAGCAGCTCCCGAGTGGGGGGTAAACCCACTGAAGCTTTCTTT
>TRBV7-9|NA|TRBJ2-2|NA|18
CASSFLPGDPTYTGELFF
TGTGCCAGCAGCTTCCTCCCAGGGGACCCGACCTACACCGGGGAGCTGTTTTTT
>TRBV9|NA|TRBJ2-7|NA|14
CASSEERFAYEQYF
TGTGCCAGCAGCGAAGAGCGTTTCGCCTACGAGCAGTACTTC
>TRBV29-1|NA|TRBJ2-1|TRBD1|13
CSGWGQLNNEQFF
TGCAGCGGTTGGGGACAGCTAAACAATGAGCAGTTCTTC
>TRBV29-1|NA|TRBJ2-1|TRBD2|18
CSAESGLAGGSSYNEQFF
TGCAGCGCGGAGTCGGGCCTAGCGGGAGGGAGCTCCTACAATGAGCAGTTCTTC
>TRBV30|NA|TRBJ2-7|TRBD2|20
CAWSALKWTSGRSSSYEQYF
TGTGCCTGGAGTGCCCTCAAATGGACTAGCGGGAGGTCTAGCTCCTACGAGCAGTACTTC
>TRBV4-1|NA|TRBJ2-5|TRBD1|19
CASSQPFRDRGAKEETQYF
TGCGCCAGCAGCCAACCCTTCCGGGACAGGGGAGCGAAGGAAGAGACCCAGTACTTC
>TRBV10-3|NA|TRBJ1-1|NA|15
CAISEEWGPNTEAFF
TGTGCCATCAGTGAGGAATGGGGGCCAAACACTGAAGCTTTCTTT
>TRBV6-5|once|TRBJ2-7|TRBD1|14
CASRPGTGNYEQYF
TGTGCCAGCAGGCCCGGGACAGGGAATTACGAGCAGTACTTC
>TRBV12-5|NA|TRBJ1-2|TRBD1|14
CASGLVPGTELYTF
TGTGCTAGTGGTTTGGTACCGGGGACAGAGCTCTACACCTTC
>TRBV9|NA|TRBJ1-2|NA|17
CASSGGKLGRGFYGYTF
TGTGCCAGCAGCGGAGGGAAGTTGGGGAGGGGATTCTATGGCTACACCTTC